These T cell receptor beta chains were read from a single sample in a study of shared clonotypes between healthy human individuals. Clones were read by immunoSEQ multiplex PCR, and TCRdb kept only the in-frame ones, dropping some. The sample lists some 1 million clones; roughly 75% were seen once. Sequenced material: memory CD4+ T cells sorted from blood. These TCRs come from a young man in good health. The CDR3 runs from the conserved cysteine through the conserved F or W. A D gene is named only where the DNA matches it firmly. Clone sizes are given selectively: once, few, many, or a class where the clone is expanded.

v_call: TRBV19
clone_size: .
d_call: .
j_call: TRBJ2-3
cdr3_nt: TGTGCCAGTAGTAACCGGGGGGCCAACACAGATACGCAGTATTTT
cdr3_aa: CASSNRGANTDTQYF

v_call: TRBV29-1
clone_size: .
d_call: TRBD2
j_call: TRBJ2-3
cdr3_nt: TGCAGCGGTGCTAGCGGAACAGATACGCAGTATTTT
cdr3_aa: CSGASGTDTQYF

v_call: TRBV11-2
clone_size: .
d_call: .
j_call: TRBJ2-2
cdr3_nt: TGTGCCAGCCTTCCAATAAGGGGAAAAACCGGGGAGCTGTTTTTT
cdr3_aa: CASLPIRGKTGELFF

v_call: TRBV6-6
clone_size: .
d_call: .
j_call: TRBJ1-3
cdr3_nt: TGTGCCAGCAGTTTCGGGGGGACTGGAAACACCATATATTTT
cdr3_aa: CASSFGGTGNTIYF

v_call: TRBV6-1
clone_size: .
d_call: TRBD2
j_call: TRBJ2-1
cdr3_nt: TGTGCCAGCAGTGAACGGAGACTAGCGGGGTACAATGAGCAGTTCTTC
cdr3_aa: CASSERRLAGYNEQFF

v_call: TRBV5-1
clone_size: .
d_call: .
j_call: TRBJ2-3
cdr3_nt: TGCGCCAGCAGCGGGGCCCTGAGGGAAGGGACAGATACGCAGTATTTT
cdr3_aa: CASSGALREGTDTQYF

v_call: TRBV7-9
clone_size: .
d_call: TRBD1
j_call: TRBJ1-4
cdr3_nt: TGTGCCAGCAGCCCCGGACAGGGCCCTAATGAAAAACTGTTTTTT
cdr3_aa: CASSPGQGPNEKLFF

v_call: TRBV7-6
clone_size: .
d_call: TRBD2
j_call: TRBJ2-7
cdr3_nt: TGTGCCAGCAGCCCAATAGCACAGCCGGCGGGGGACGAGCAGTACTTC
cdr3_aa: CASSPIAQPAGDEQYF

v_call: TRBV29-1
clone_size: .
d_call: TRBD1
j_call: TRBJ1-2
cdr3_nt: TGCAGCGTTGCCCAGGGGGCTGACTATGGCTACACCTTC
cdr3_aa: CSVAQGADYGYTF

v_call: TRBV5-4
clone_size: .
d_call: .
j_call: TRBJ2-5
cdr3_nt: TGTGCCATAGGGGGAGAGACCCAGTACTTC
cdr3_aa: CAIGGETQYF

v_call: TRBV5-4
clone_size: once
d_call: TRBD1
j_call: TRBJ2-3
cdr3_nt: TGTGCCAGCAGCCTGACAGGGACAGATACGCAGTATTTT
cdr3_aa: CASSLTGTDTQYF

v_call: TRBV4-1
clone_size: .
d_call: TRBD1
j_call: TRBJ2-5
cdr3_nt: TGCGCCAGCAGCCCGGGACAGGGGAGACAAGAGACCCAGTACTTC
cdr3_aa: CASSPGQGRQETQYF

v_call: TRBV11-2
clone_size: .
d_call: TRBD1
j_call: TRBJ1-1
cdr3_nt: TGTGCCAGCAGACCCCAGGGGGGCGGGGGCACTGAAGCTTTCTTT
cdr3_aa: CASRPQGGGGTEAFF

v_call: TRBV14
clone_size: .
d_call: .
j_call: TRBJ2-7
cdr3_nt: TGTGCCAGCAGCCAAGAAGGCCTAGGTGAACACGAGCAGTACTTC
cdr3_aa: CASSQEGLGEHEQYF

v_call: TRBV19
clone_size: .
d_call: .
j_call: TRBJ1-1
cdr3_nt: TGTGCCAGTAGTACCCACCGGACAGCAGGAAAGAACACTGAAGCTTTCTTT
cdr3_aa: CASSTHRTAGKNTEAFF

v_call: TRBV19
clone_size: .
d_call: .
j_call: TRBJ1-2
cdr3_nt: TGTGCCAGTAGTTCTCAGCACGGGAACTATGGCTACACCTTC
cdr3_aa: CASSSQHGNYGYTF

v_call: TRBV5-1
clone_size: .
d_call: .
j_call: TRBJ1-2
cdr3_nt: TGCGCCAGCAGCTACGCAGGGGCAGGGTTTGATGGCTACACCTTC
cdr3_aa: CASSYAGAGFDGYTF

v_call: TRBV10-2
clone_size: .
d_call: .
j_call: TRBJ1-2
cdr3_nt: TGCGCCAGCAGTGATCCAGGGAGTTATGGCTACACCTTC
cdr3_aa: CASSDPGSYGYTF

v_call: TRBV27
clone_size: .
d_call: TRBD1
j_call: TRBJ1-2
cdr3_nt: TGTGCCAGCAGTTTACACAGGGGGGTAGGGTATGGCTACACCTTC
cdr3_aa: CASSLHRGVGYGYTF

v_call: TRBV25-1
clone_size: .
d_call: .
j_call: TRBJ1-2
cdr3_nt: TGTGCCAGCAGTCCCCACGGGGGCCCTCCCACCTATGGCTACACCTTC
cdr3_aa: CASSPHGGPPTYGYTF

v_call: TRBV29-1
clone_size: .
d_call: .
j_call: TRBJ2-2
cdr3_nt: TGCAGCGTCGCCGGGGCGTACACCGGGGAGCTGTTTTTT
cdr3_aa: CSVAGAYTGELFF

v_call: TRBV5-6
clone_size: .
d_call: TRBD1
j_call: TRBJ2-7
cdr3_nt: TGTGCCAGCAGCCCCACAGGGGGCGCCCAGGACGAGCAGTACTTC
cdr3_aa: CASSPTGGAQDEQYF

v_call: TRBV29-1
clone_size: many
d_call: .
j_call: TRBJ1-1
cdr3_nt: TGCAGCGCCGTCCCCGACAGCGTTCACACTGAAGCTTTCTTT
cdr3_aa: CSAVPDSVHTEAFF

v_call: TRBV5-6
clone_size: .
d_call: TRBD1
j_call: TRBJ1-6
cdr3_nt: TGTGCCAGCAGCTTGGACAGGGGAAAAAACTCACCCCTCCACTTT
cdr3_aa: CASSLDRGKNSPLHF

v_call: TRBV6-5
clone_size: .
d_call: .
j_call: TRBJ1-1
cdr3_nt: TGTGCCAGCGGACAGCTGAACACTGAAGCTTTCTTT
cdr3_aa: CASGQLNTEAFF